This T cell receptor (beta chain) is from a study of blood T cell repertoires in COVID-19. Study as a whole: Samples of COVID-19 (acute and convalescent) were obtained from the United States, Italy and Spain.

Per the authors' pipeline: Nucleated cell counts were estimated from reference gene primer amplification. Repertoires were generated with immunoSEQ multiplex PCR, while TCRdb's copy carries only in-frame clones and drops some. V and J calls and clone size are those listed in that table; D and trimming were worked out from the DNA. This table has almost 250,000 clones, around 88% appearing once. Followed longitudinally, the Seattle patients had been enrolled during active infection. Germline assignment: CDR1 SGHRS and CDR2 YFSETQ. The CDR3 is 16 amino acids. V was clipped by 5 bases and J by 3 bases; unmatched bases: 10.

The source material was peripheral blood. The origin of this receptor is a woman aged 80 or over with COVID-19, enrolled during active disease. This chain links TRBV5-1 with TRBJ1-1; 10 bases are a match to TRBD1. CDR3 residues: CASRRTGGQSDTEAFF. The CDR3 region has the DNA TGCGCCAGCAGAAGGACAGGGGGGCAATCAGACACTGAAGCTTTCTTT.